Given below is one T cell receptor (beta chain) in context. The target antigen is unknown. Germline CDR1 GTSNPN, CDR2 SVGIG (reference sequence). Unmatched junction bases numbered 4, after V lost 2 bases and J lost 5 bases. The CDR3 extends over 13 amino acids. This entry is derived from a study of T cell responses to AZD1222 COVID-19 vaccine. Overall study findings and caveats: The sample set comprised mostly white British donors with more females, and clonal diversity was possibly underestimated. Mapped onto spike, vaccine-associated CD4 TCRs spanned it and were dominant at 160-218 and 743-854.

Sequenced by immunoSEQ multiplex PCR; TCRdb stores in-frame clones only, minus some. The sample holds about 120,000 clones, 80% to 90% seen once. This TCR was sampled from an adult in good health. This chain joins TRBV30 and TRBJ2-5, with TRBD2 matching over 8 bases. The sequenced sample was peripheral blood, obtained on day 0 of AZD1222 vaccination. The CDR3 DNA sequence: TGTGCCTGGAGTTTAGCGGGGACGGAGACCCAGTACTTC. It is translated as CAWSLAGTETQYF.